This T cell receptor (beta chain) comes out of a study of blood T cell repertoires in COVID-19. On the study more broadly: From T cells, B-cell-depleted T cells, or PBMCs came the material, which was cDNA or gDNA.

Trimming took 2 bases from V and 0 from J, leaving 10 bases between them. The CDR3 spans 16 residues. Germline CDR1 and CDR2: KGHSH and LQKENI. The table came from immunoSEQ multiplex PCR; TCRdb's copy has only in-frame clones and leaves some out. In the table there are 150,000 to 200,000 clones, roughly three quarters of which are singletons. Specimen: peripheral blood. The chain couples TRBV18 to TRBJ1-4; the D gene is possibly TRBD1 (5 bases). This receptor was identified in a woman between 35 and 50 years old with COVID-19, enrolled during active disease. CDR3 amino acids: CASSPLGPATNEKLFF. CDR3 nucleotides: TGTGCCAGCTCACCATTGGGGCCTGCAACTAATGAAAAACTGTTTTTT.